This T cell receptor (beta chain) appears in the sequencing data of a study of cytomegalovirus exposure and HLA in healthy donors. Overall study results and limits: Across donors, sequencing depth was assumed by presence/absence analyses to be roughly uniform.

Germline V lookup: CDR1 ENHRY, CDR2 SYGVKD. The CDR3 loop spans 14 amino acids. Trimming shortened V by 4 bases and J by 5 bases, and 12 bases separated the two germline ends. The study ran its PCR with 60 Vbeta and 13 Jbeta primers. Measured with immunoSEQ multiplex PCR; TCRdb has only the in-frame clones, and not every one. The data show 100,000 or so clones, about 80% seen once. A word on this clone: Its specificity is not known.

The rearrangement joins TRBV10-3 to TRBJ1-5; D is perhaps TRBD1 (5 bases). The receptor was derived from a man aged 35 to 55 in good health and CMV-seronegative. The sequenced material came from PBMCs. In DNA form, the CDR3 reads TGTGCCATCAGTGTAGGAGGGGCGGATCAGCCCCAGCATTTT. Protein: CAISVGGADQPQHF.